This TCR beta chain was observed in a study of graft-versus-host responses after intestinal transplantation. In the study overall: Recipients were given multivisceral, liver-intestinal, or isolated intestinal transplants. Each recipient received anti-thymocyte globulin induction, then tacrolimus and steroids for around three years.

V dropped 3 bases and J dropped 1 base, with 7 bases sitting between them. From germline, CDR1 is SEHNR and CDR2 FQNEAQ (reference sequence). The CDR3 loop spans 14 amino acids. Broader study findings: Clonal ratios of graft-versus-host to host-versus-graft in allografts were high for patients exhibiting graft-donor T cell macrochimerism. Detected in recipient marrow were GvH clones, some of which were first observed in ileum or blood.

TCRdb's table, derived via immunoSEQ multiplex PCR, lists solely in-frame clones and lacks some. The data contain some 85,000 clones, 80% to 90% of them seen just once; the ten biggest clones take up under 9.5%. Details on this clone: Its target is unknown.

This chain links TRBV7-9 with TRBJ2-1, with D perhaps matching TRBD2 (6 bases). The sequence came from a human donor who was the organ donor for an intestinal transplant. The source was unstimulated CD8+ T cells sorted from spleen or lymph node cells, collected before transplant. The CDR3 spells CASSLGGSYNEQFF. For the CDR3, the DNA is TGTGCCAGCAGCTTGGGGGGTTCCTACAATGAGCAGTTCTTC.